These T cell receptor beta chains were read from a single sample in a study of shared clonotypes between healthy human individuals. Only in-frame clones appear in the TCRdb table, and some are missing; sequencing was by immunoSEQ multiplex PCR. The sample includes roughly 700,000 clones, under 80% of them seen just once. Sequencing was done on a sample of memory CD4+ T cells sorted from blood. The receptors here all came from a woman in her twenties or thirties in good health. CDR3s include the opening cysteine and the closing phenylalanine or tryptophan. The order of the fields is clone size, J gene, D gene, V gene, CDR3 DNA, CDR3 protein. The D gene is left open where the match is weak. A clone size is listed for some rows: how often the clone was seen (once, few, many), or a class if it is expanded.

clone_size: NA
j_call: TRBJ2-1
d_call: NA
v_call: TRBV7-8
cdr3_nt: TGTGCCAGCAGCTTTAGGAGGGAGAAGTCCAATGAGCAGTTCTTC
cdr3_aa: CASSFRREKSNEQFF

clone_size: NA
j_call: TRBJ1-4
d_call: TRBD1
v_call: TRBV25-1
cdr3_nt: TGTGCCAGCAGTGAACGGACAGGGTGGTTCGAAAAACTGTTTTTT
cdr3_aa: CASSERTGWFEKLFF

clone_size: NA
j_call: TRBJ2-5
d_call: NA
v_call: TRBV4-1
cdr3_nt: TGCGCCAGCAGCCCATTTGGGTCGGGACATCAAGAGACCCAGTACTTC
cdr3_aa: CASSPFGSGHQETQYF

clone_size: NA
j_call: TRBJ2-1
d_call: TRBD2
v_call: TRBV15
cdr3_nt: TGTGCCACCAGCACTGGGAGCCTTAGCGGGAGGGGCCATGAGCAGTTCTTC
cdr3_aa: CATSTGSLSGRGHEQFF

clone_size: few
j_call: TRBJ2-1
d_call: TRBD2
v_call: TRBV10-1
cdr3_nt: TGCGCCAGCAGTGACCGGACTAGCGGCCACAATGAGCAGTTCTTC
cdr3_aa: CASSDRTSGHNEQFF

clone_size: NA
j_call: TRBJ2-2
d_call: NA
v_call: TRBV5-1
cdr3_nt: TGCGCCAGCAGCACCTCAGGGGACGCCGGGGAGCTGTTTTTT
cdr3_aa: CASSTSGDAGELFF

clone_size: NA
j_call: TRBJ2-7
d_call: TRBD1
v_call: TRBV4-1
cdr3_nt: TGCGCCAGCAGCCGGAACGACAGGGGGGATACCTACGAGCAGTACTTC
cdr3_aa: CASSRNDRGDTYEQYF

clone_size: NA
j_call: TRBJ2-7
d_call: NA
v_call: TRBV5-1
cdr3_nt: TGCGCCAGCAGCTTCCTTGGAGGGGGCTCCTACGAGCAGTACTTC
cdr3_aa: CASSFLGGGSYEQYF

clone_size: NA
j_call: TRBJ2-3
d_call: NA
v_call: TRBV27
cdr3_nt: TGTGCCAGCAGTTTGATGGGGCGAGGGACAGATACGCAGTATTTT
cdr3_aa: CASSLMGRGTDTQYF

clone_size: NA
j_call: TRBJ2-3
d_call: NA
v_call: TRBV7-3
cdr3_nt: TGTGCCAGCAGCCGTCAGATGTCAGATACGCAGTATTTT
cdr3_aa: CASSRQMSDTQYF

clone_size: NA
j_call: TRBJ2-1
d_call: TRBD2
v_call: TRBV5-1
cdr3_nt: TGCGCCAGCAACGCCCAGATGGGGAGCGGGAGGGCTGGTGAGCAGTTCTTC
cdr3_aa: CASNAQMGSGRAGEQFF

clone_size: NA
j_call: TRBJ2-3
d_call: TRBD2
v_call: TRBV14
cdr3_nt: TGTGCCAGCAGCCAAGTTTTAAGTATAGCGGGATCCACAGATACGCAGTATTTT
cdr3_aa: CASSQVLSIAGSTDTQYF

clone_size: NA
j_call: TRBJ2-1
d_call: TRBD2
v_call: TRBV5-1
cdr3_nt: TGCGCCAGCAGCTTGGCTGAGCGGGAGGTAGGGGAGCAGTTCTTC
cdr3_aa: CASSLAEREVGEQFF

clone_size: NA
j_call: TRBJ1-5
d_call: TRBD1
v_call: TRBV7-8
cdr3_nt: TGTGCCAGCAGCTTGGACAGGGGGGTATATAGCAATCAGCCCCAGCATTTT
cdr3_aa: CASSLDRGVYSNQPQHF

clone_size: NA
j_call: TRBJ2-7
d_call: NA
v_call: TRBV28
cdr3_nt: TGTGCCAGCATTCCCACGGGGCGCCGGGACGGGAGCTCCTACGAGCAGTACTTC
cdr3_aa: CASIPTGRRDGSSYEQYF

clone_size: NA
j_call: TRBJ2-3
d_call: TRBD1
v_call: TRBV28
cdr3_nt: TGTGCCAGCAAAAATTACTTGACAGGGGTCACAGATACGCAGTATTTT
cdr3_aa: CASKNYLTGVTDTQYF

clone_size: once
j_call: TRBJ1-2
d_call: TRBD1
v_call: TRBV6-5
cdr3_nt: TGTGCCAGCAGCATAGGGACAGGCTATGGCTACACCTTC
cdr3_aa: CASSIGTGYGYTF

clone_size: many
j_call: TRBJ1-2
d_call: TRBD1
v_call: TRBV28
cdr3_nt: TGTGCCAGCAGTTTCTCCAAACAGGGGGGCTATGGCTACACCTTC
cdr3_aa: CASSFSKQGGYGYTF

clone_size: NA
j_call: TRBJ2-3
d_call: TRBD1
v_call: TRBV18
cdr3_nt: TGTGCCAGCTCACCGGACAGGGGCACAGATACGCAGTATTTT
cdr3_aa: CASSPDRGTDTQYF

clone_size: many
j_call: TRBJ2-2
d_call: TRBD2
v_call: TRBV2
cdr3_nt: TGTGCCAGCAGTCACCGGACTAGCGGGATTACCGGGGAGCTGTTTTTT
cdr3_aa: CASSHRTSGITGELFF

clone_size: NA
j_call: TRBJ2-1
d_call: TRBD1
v_call: TRBV4-2
cdr3_nt: TGTGCCAGCAGCCAAGGTGACAGGGATTACAATGAGCAGTTCTTC
cdr3_aa: CASSQGDRDYNEQFF

clone_size: NA
j_call: TRBJ2-7
d_call: TRBD2
v_call: TRBV27
cdr3_nt: TGTGCCAGCAGTACAGTGCGGACTAGCTTGGTCGAGCAGTACTTC
cdr3_aa: CASSTVRTSLVEQYF